Listed below are T cell receptor beta chains from one sample, sequenced in a study of shared clonotypes between healthy human individuals. Clones were sequenced by immunoSEQ multiplex PCR, and TCRdb holds only the in-frame ones, with some missing. This sample has a few million clones, with around 95% found just once. The sequenced material came from naive CD8+ T cells from PBMCs. These receptors all stem from a man aged 18 to 35 in good health. Some clones in this sample may be carry-over from other donors' samples. CDR3s include the opening cysteine and the closing phenylalanine or tryptophan. A D gene is named only where the DNA matches it firmly. A row's size may be missing; if present it is once, few, many or a size class.

TRBV6-1	.	TRBD2	TRBJ2-7	15	TGTGCCAGCAGTGACGGTGTAGCGGGCCCCTACGAGCAGTACTTC	CASSDGVAGPYEQYF
TRBV7-3	.	.	TRBJ2-5	15	TGTGCCAGCAACCCAAACTGCCCGTACCAAGAGACCCAGTACTTC	CASNPNCPYQETQYF
TRBV27	.	.	TRBJ2-1	14	TGTGCCAGCAGTTGGGGCTTTAAGGGGAATGAGCAGTTCTTC	CASSWGFKGNEQFF
TRBV27	.	.	TRBJ1-5	13	TGTGCCAGCAGTTTATCGAGCCTTCAGCCCCAGCATTTT	CASSLSSLQPQHF
TRBV7-6	.	TRBD1	TRBJ2-7	14	TGTGCCAGCAGCGACTTACAGGGGAGCTACGAGCAGTACTTC	CASSDLQGSYEQYF
TRBV27	once	TRBD1	TRBJ2-3	16	TGTGCCAGCAGTACTTATTTGAGGGGGCGCACAGATACGCAGTATTTT	CASSTYLRGRTDTQYF
TRBV7-7	once	.	TRBJ2-2	15	TGTGCCAGCAGCTTATATCTCTCGAACACCGGGGAGCTGTTTTTT	CASSLYLSNTGELFF
TRBV27	.	.	TRBJ2-3	15	TGTGCCAGCAGTTTGACGGTGGTGGACACAGATACGCAGTATTTT	CASSLTVVDTDTQYF
TRBV29-1	.	TRBD2	TRBJ2-1	15	TGCAGCGTTTTCGGACTAGCGGGAGTCGTGGGTGAGCAGTTCTTC	CSVFGLAGVVGEQFF
TRBV9	.	.	TRBJ1-2	12	TGTGCCAGCAGCGTGAGCGGATATGGCTACACCTTC	CASSVSGYGYTF
TRBV7-9	.	TRBD1	TRBJ1-2	15	TGTGCCAGCAGCCTCGGGACAGGCCACAACTATGGCTACACCTTC	CASSLGTGHNYGYTF
TRBV7-8	.	TRBD1	TRBJ2-2	15	TGTGCCAGCAGCTTAGTCAGGGGGTCCACCGGGGAGCTGTTTTTT	CASSLVRGSTGELFF
TRBV7-6	.	.	TRBJ2-2	13	TGTGCCAGCAGCGCTGACATCACCGGGGAGCTGTTTTTT	CASSADITGELFF
TRBV28	few	.	TRBJ1-5	15	TGTGCCAGCAGTCTTACAACAGGGTGGGATCAGCCCCAGCATTTT	CASSLTTGWDQPQHF
TRBV28	.	TRBD2	TRBJ2-7	17	TGTGCCAGCAGTTTATGGGGGGGGGACTCACGCTCCTACGAGCAGTACTTC	CASSLWGGDSRSYEQYF
TRBV11-2	once	.	TRBJ1-2	17	TGTGCCAGCAGCCCGCACACCGGACACGGCTTTAACTATGGCTACACCTTC	CASSPHTGHGFNYGYTF
TRBV19	.	TRBD1	TRBJ1-1	15	TGTGCCAGTAGTCGTCAGGGGGAAGTGAACACTGAAGCTTTCTTT	CASSRQGEVNTEAFF
TRBV4-3	.	TRBD1	TRBJ1-2	17	TGCGCCAGCAGCCACGCAACCGGGACAGCAGCTAACTATGGCTACACCTTC	CASSHATGTAANYGYTF
TRBV7-8	.	.	TRBJ2-1	15	TGTGCCAGCCCCAAGTGGGCAGGGGACCTCAATGAGCAGTTCTTC	CASPKWAGDLNEQFF
TRBV27	.	TRBD2	TRBJ2-3	15	TGTGCCAGCAGTTCAATGACTAGCGGCGCAGATACGCAGTATTTT	CASSSMTSGADTQYF
TRBV7-6	.	TRBD1	TRBJ2-7	14	TGTGCCAGCAGCACCCGACAGGGTGTGAACGAGCAGTACTTC	CASSTRQGVNEQYF
TRBV18	.	.	TRBJ2-1	16	TGTGCCAGCTCACCATGGGATATGGGGATTAAGGCTGAGCAGTTCTTC	CASSPWDMGIKAEQFF
TRBV6-6	.	.	TRBJ2-5	16	TGTGCCAGCAGTTACTTAAGTATCGGGTACCAAGAGACCCAGTACTTC	CASSYLSIGYQETQYF
TRBV5-1	.	.	TRBJ2-6	17	TGCGCCAGCAGCTCACCAGGGGTATTCTCTGGGGCCAACGTCCTGACTTTC	CASSSPGVFSGANVLTF
TRBV5-6	.	.	TRBJ2-7	12	TGTGCCAGCAGCTTTGGTTCCTACGAGCAGTACTTC	CASSFGSYEQYF
TRBV6-5	.	.	TRBJ1-1	13	TGTGCCAGCGGCCCCGGGAGGAACACTGAAGCTTTCTTT	CASGPGRNTEAFF
TRBV19	.	.	TRBJ1-1	15	TGTGCCAGTACCTGGGGTTGGGGTACTCACACTGAAGCTTTCTTT	CASTWGWGTHTEAFF
TRBV5-6	.	.	TRBJ2-3	16	TGTGCCAGCAGCTTGCGTGGAACAGTGAGCACAGATACGCAGTATTTT	CASSLRGTVSTDTQYF
TRBV27	.	TRBD2	TRBJ2-7	14	TGTGCCAGCAGTCCATTAGCGGGCTCCTACGAGCAGTACTTC	CASSPLAGSYEQYF
TRBV29-1	.	TRBD2	TRBJ2-3	19	TGCAGCGTTGAACCTCGGGGGAAGGTACTAGCGGGAGGGAGCGATACGCAGTATTTT	CSVEPRGKVLAGGSDTQYF
TRBV5-1	once	.	TRBJ2-3	17	TGCGCCAGCAGCCTCGCCGAGGGTTGGCGGAGCACAGATACGCAGTATTTT	CASSLAEGWRSTDTQYF
TRBV25-1	.	TRBD1	TRBJ1-2	14	TGTGCCAGCAGTGATGACAGGGCCCTCGATGGCTACACCTTC	CASSDDRALDGYTF
TRBV6-1	.	.	TRBJ1-1	15	TGTGCCAGCCAGGGTGGAATGTTTGGGAACACTGAAGCTTTCTTT	CASQGGMFGNTEAFF
TRBV27	.	.	TRBJ1-4	14	TGTGCCAGCAGAATCGGGACACGTGGTGAAAAACTGTTTTTT	CASRIGTRGEKLFF
TRBV7-9	.	.	TRBJ2-1	16	TGTGCCAGCAGCTTCACGTCTAACTCCCCCCGCAATGAGCAGTTCTTC	CASSFTSNSPRNEQFF
TRBV28	.	.	TRBJ2-7	15	TGTGCCAGCAGTTCGAGCCCGAGGACAGCGGACGAGCAGTACTTC	CASSSSPRTADEQYF
TRBV7-3	.	TRBD2	TRBJ2-1	16	TGTGCCAGCAGCTTGGGCCTAGCGGGAGGGTTCAATGAGCAGTTCTTC	CASSLGLAGGFNEQFF
TRBV27	.	TRBD2	TRBJ2-2	18	TGTGCCAGCAGTCCTGGGACTAGCGGGAGGGCCGGGACCGGGGAGCTGTTTTTT	CASSPGTSGRAGTGELFF
TRBV4-1	once	.	TRBJ2-3	13	TGCGCCAGCAGCCAGGGGAGCACAGATACGCAGTATTTT	CASSQGSTDTQYF
TRBV15	.	.	TRBJ2-7	13	TGTGCCACCAGCAGGTTACTAGCTTCCGAGCAGTACTTC	CATSRLLASEQYF
TRBV27	.	.	TRBJ1-2	14	TGTGCCAGCAGCACACTCCCGACGCCTTGGGGCTACACCTTC	CASSTLPTPWGYTF
TRBV9	.	.	TRBJ2-1	12	TGTGCCAGCAGCGCCCGATACTCGAATTTGTTCTTC	CASSARYSNLFF
TRBV25-1	.	.	TRBJ2-7	12	TGTGCCAGCGGTCTGGGGAGATACGAGCAGTACTTC	CASGLGRYEQYF
TRBV10-3	.	.	TRBJ2-5	14	TGTGCCATCAGTGAGTCTGGACTCCCAGGGGCCCAGTACTTC	CAISESGLPGAQYF
TRBV11-2	.	.	TRBJ2-7	12	TGTGCCAGCAGCTCCCCATCCTACGAGCAGTACTTC	CASSSPSYEQYF
TRBV13	.	TRBD2	TRBJ2-1	15	TGTGCCAGCAGCTTTGACGGGAGGGCTGACAATGAGCAGTTCTTC	CASSFDGRADNEQFF
TRBV29-1	.	.	TRBJ2-1	11	TGCAGCGTTGCCAGGGCGGGTGAGCAGTTCTTC	CSVARAGEQFF
TRBV4-2	.	.	TRBJ2-7	17	TGTGCCAGCAGCCAAGCGACGTTGGTTGGTCCCCCCTACGAGCAGTACTTC	CASSQATLVGPPYEQYF
TRBV29-1	.	.	TRBJ2-2	17	TGCAGCGTTGCGAGTGTTATAAACCCGACTATCAGTGGGGAGCTGTTTTTT	CSVASVINPTISGELFF
TRBV2	.	TRBD2	TRBJ2-3	21	TGTGCCAGTAGTGAGGGTTTCCTTGGGTTTACTAGCGGGAGGCCCACAGATACGCAGTATTTT	CASSEGFLGFTSGRPTDTQYF
TRBV7-2	.	TRBD1	TRBJ2-2	15	TGTGCCAGCAGGAGCCGGGACAGGGAGGCCGGGGAGCTGTTTTTT	CASRSRDREAGELFF
TRBV6-1	.	.	TRBJ2-7	16	TGTGCCAGCAGTGAAGCGGTTCCGGGTAGCTCCTACGAGCAGTACTTC	CASSEAVPGSSYEQYF
TRBV7-6	.	TRBD1	TRBJ1-2	15	TGTGCCAGCACCCCGCTCAGGGGGGGCGGATATGGCTACACCTTC	CASTPLRGGGYGYTF
TRBV27	.	.	TRBJ2-1	14	TGTGCCAGCACTACCGTAAATCCATACAATGAGCAGTTCTTC	CASTTVNPYNEQFF
TRBV9	.	.	TRBJ1-4	16	TGTGCCAGCAGCGCAGCGGATGCCCGGGTAAATGAAAAACTGTTTTTT	CASSAADARVNEKLFF
TRBV6-6	.	.	TRBJ2-7	13	TGTGCCAGCAGTTACGGGCTAGATTACGAGCAGTACTTC	CASSYGLDYEQYF
TRBV29-1	.	TRBD1	TRBJ2-1	13	TGCAGCACCCGGACAGGGAACTACAATGAGCAGTTCTTC	CSTRTGNYNEQFF
TRBV7-9	once	.	TRBJ2-3	16	TGTGCCAGCAGCTCCACAGAGAGCCTTAGCACAGATACGCAGTATTTT	CASSSTESLSTDTQYF
TRBV11-2	.	.	TRBJ2-5	12	TGTGCCAGCAGCCAATACCAAGAGACCCAGTACTTC	CASSQYQETQYF